One sample yielded the 23 T cell receptor beta chains listed below, sequenced in a study of cytomegalovirus exposure and HLA in healthy donors. The study ran its PCR with 60 Vbeta and 13 Jbeta primers. Method: immunoSEQ multiplex PCR; TCRdb's copy keeps in-frame clones and lacks some. The table shows 110,000 or so clones, with around 77% occurring only once. Sequencing input: PBMCs. Receptor source: a man aged 18 to 30 in good health and CMV-seropositive.

This sequence joins TRBV2 and TRBJ2-1; D may be TRBD1 (6 bases). The CDR3 has 15 amino acids. The ends were cut back, 6 bases at V and 4 bases at J, with 16 bases in the middle. The germline gives CDR1 SNHLY, CDR2 FYNNEI. The CDR3 reads CASRPGQVLYNEQFF. For the CDR3, the DNA is TGTGCCAGCAGGCCGGGACAAGTTCTATACAATGAGCAGTTCTTC. The variable domain in full, with the rest retrieved from reference TRBV2 and TRBJ2-1, is EPEVTQTPSHQVTQMGQEVILRCVPISNHLYFYWYRQILGQKVEFLVSFYNNEISEKSEIFDDQFSVERPDGSNFTLKIRSTKLEDSAMYFCASRPGQVLYNEQFFGPGTRLTVL.

The chain uses TRBV6-6 and TRBJ1-5; TRBD1 might be the D (6 bases). Per the germline V gene, CDR1 is MNHNY and CDR2 is SVGAGI (reference sequence). Trimming took off 2 bases at V and 5 bases at J, with 7 bases between the two ends. The CDR3 loop spans 13 amino acids. The CDR3, as DNA: TGTGCCAGCAGTTACCCAGGGGATCAGCCCCAGCATTTT. Translation: CASSYPGDQPQHF.

The chain has TRBV10-2 and TRBJ1-2, with no clear D. The CDR3 runs to 14 residues. Germline V gives CDR1 WSHSY, CDR2 SAAADI. V shed 0 bases and J shed 8 bases, with 13 bases lying between them. This CDR3 is CASSESIGAGGYTF. Written as DNA, the CDR3 is TGCGCCAGCAGTGAGTCGATCGGTGCCGGGGGCTACACCTTC.

The chain joins TRBV7-9 to TRBJ1-2, with 8 bases aligning to TRBD1. Unmatched junction bases numbered 5, after V lost 2 bases and J lost 3 bases. Germline V gene lookup returns CDR1 SEHNR and CDR2 FQNEAQ (reference sequence). The CDR3 totals 15 residues. CDR3 coding DNA: TGTGCCAGCAGCTTAAATCCGGGACAGGACTATGGCTACACCTTC. Its translation is CASSLNPGQDYGYTF.

This clone has only a few counts. The chain has TRBV6-1 and TRBJ1-3; 10 bases are a match to TRBD1. V lost 1 base, J lost 8 bases, and 8 bases stayed unmatched. This CDR3 spans 16 amino acids. From germline, CDR1 is MNHNS and CDR2 SASEGT. CDR3 coding DNA: TGTGCCAGCAGTGAAGAGGTGGGACAGGGGCCAGACACCATATATTTT. This translates into CASSEEVGQGPDTIYF.

The chain recombines TRBV28 with TRBJ2-1, with 8 bases identical to TRBD2. The CDR3 runs to 14 residues. CDR1 and CDR2 (germline): MDHEN, SYDVKM. The junction had 4 bases not matched to a gene; V was cut back by 7 bases and J by 2 bases. The CDR3 here is CASNLGGAYNEQFF. In DNA, the CDR3 is TGTGCCAGCAACCTCGGGGGGGCCTACAATGAGCAGTTCTTC.

This clone has just a few counts. The gene calls are TRBV28 and TRBJ1-2; TRBD1 is a possible D gene (5 bases). The germline V and J ends were trimmed by 5 bases and 1 base, with 11 bases remaining between them. CDR3 length equals 14 residues. Germline lookup yields CDR1 MDHEN and CDR2 SYDVKM. The DNA of the CDR3 is TGTGCCAGCAGTACTGACAGCCGTAACTATGGCTACACCTTC. Translation: CASSTDSRNYGYTF.

The V gene is TRBV19, the J gene TRBJ1-1; D is undetermined. This CDR3 has 16 residues. Germline V CDR1 and CDR2: LNHDA, SQIVND (reference sequence). V lost 5 bases, J lost 1 base, and 17 bases lay in between. The CDR3 nucleotides are TGTGCCAGTAGTTCGTCTCTTATCAGGCGGAACACTGAAGCTTTCTTT. Protein sequence: CASSSSLIRRNTEAFF.

This clone was seen a few times. The chain is built from TRBV2 and TRBJ2-2; TRBD2 is a possible D gene (6 bases). The CDR3 spans 15 residues. Germline-derived CDR1 and CDR2 are SNHLY and FYNNEI. V lost 8 bases to trimming and J lost 1 base, with 14 bases between them. The CDR3 sequence: CASRLRRGNTGELFF. In DNA form, the CDR3 reads TGTGCCAGCCGGCTTAGGCGGGGGAACACCGGGGAGCTGTTTTTT.

There are a few counts of this clone. The rearrangement links TRBV5-4 to TRBJ1-2; possible D gene TRBD1, 6 bases. Trimming pared 4 bases from V and 4 bases from J, leaving 17 bases between. In germline, CDR1 is SGHNT, CDR2 YYREEE (reference sequence). CDR3 length: 15 residues. CDR3 region: CASSTGQSKLYGYTF. DNA of the CDR3: TGTGCCAGCAGCACCGGACAGAGCAAACTCTATGGCTACACCTTC. The full variable domain, with the rest looked up from reference TRBV5-4 and TRBJ1-2, is ETGVTQSPTHLIKTRGQQVTLRCSSQSGHNTVSWYQQALGQGPQFIFQYYREEENGRGNFPPRFSGLQFPNYSSELNVNALELDDSALYLCASSTGQSKLYGYTFGSGTRLTVV.

V and J are TRBV13 and TRBJ1-2; TRBD1 aligns across 7 bases. The CDR3 is made up of 15 amino acids. J lost 5 bases, V lost 5 bases, and 11 bases had no gene match. CDR1 is PRHDT, CDR2 FYEKMQ, per germline (reference sequence). The CDR3 reads CASSEIDRDVYGYTF. The CDR3 DNA follows: TGTGCCAGCAGCGAAATTGACAGGGATGTTTATGGCTACACCTTC.

The chain recombines TRBV2 with TRBJ1-2; D not certain. Germline CDR1 reads SNHLY; CDR2 reads FYNNEI. With 0 bases removed from V and 2 bases from J, the gap between germline ends came to 7 bases. The CDR3 is 14 amino acids. The CDR3 DNA sequence: TGTGCCAGCAGTGAAGCGACAAAAAACTATGGCTACACCTTC. This encodes CASSEATKNYGYTF.

The chain is built from TRBV7-9 and TRBJ1-3; 7 bases agree with TRBD1. Germline V CDR1 and CDR2: SEHNR, FQNEAQ (reference sequence). Trimming took 5 bases from V and 2 from J; bases not matched to a gene: 12. CDR3 length equals 17 residues. CDR3 bases: TGTGCCAGCAGCCCGCATCTTATCGACAGGGCTGGAAACACCATATATTTT. Translation: CASSPHLIDRAGNTIYF.

The rearrangement uses TRBV4-1 and TRBJ2-1, with D maybe TRBD1 (5 bases). Trimming shortened V by 3 bases and J by 0 bases, and 9 bases separated the two germline ends. In germline, CDR1 is MGHRA, CDR2 YSYEKL. This CDR3 contains 15 residues. The CDR3, as DNA: TGCGCCAGCAGCCAGGCCAGGGACTCCTACAATGAGCAGTTCTTC. It is translated as CASSQARDSYNEQFF.

The rearrangement joins TRBV11-3 to TRBJ2-7; D perhaps matches TRBD1 (6 bases). Germline lookup yields CDR1 SGHNT and CDR2 YENEEA. V lost 3 bases, J lost 1 base, and 13 bases lay in between. CDR3 length: 15 residues. Here the CDR3 reads CASSFMTGSSYEQYF. CDR3 coding DNA: TGTGCCAGCAGCTTTATGACAGGCTCTTCCTACGAGCAGTACTTC. The complete variable domain, with remaining parts taken from reference TRBV11-3 and TRBJ2-7, reads EAGVVQSPRYKIIEKKQPVAFWCNPISGHNTLYWYLQNLGQGPELLIRYENEEAVDDSQLPKDRFSAERLKGVDSTLKIQPAELGDSAVYLCASSFMTGSSYEQYFGPGTRLTVT.

The rearrangement joins TRBV15 to TRBJ2-1; 10 bases map to TRBD2. Germline-derived CDR1 and CDR2 are LNHNV and YYDKDF (reference sequence). The CDR3 has 15 amino acids. V lost 3 bases and J lost 4; bases outside the gene matches: 3. CDR3 nucleotide sequence: TGTGCCACCAGCAGGGTTAGCGGGGGGTACAATGAGCAGTTCTTC. It codes for CATSRVSGGYNEQFF.

This clone was seen a handful of times. V and J are TRBV7-9 and TRBJ2-7; 11 bases match TRBD2. Germline lookup yields CDR1 SEHNR and CDR2 FQNEAQ (reference sequence). V lost 5 bases, J lost 3 bases, and 3 bases stayed unmatched. This CDR3 spans 14 amino acids. The CDR3 is CASSQGLAVYEQYF. DNA of the CDR3: TGTGCCAGCAGCCAGGGACTAGCGGTCTACGAGCAGTACTTC.

The chain links TRBV10-3 to TRBJ1-3; a possible D gene is TRBD1 (6 bases). Between the trimmed V and J ends, which lost 7 bases and 2 bases, there was a span of 12 bases. CDR1 and CDR2 (germline): ENHRY, SYGVKD. The CDR3 covers 14 residues. As DNA, the CDR3 is TGTGCCATCAAAGGGTCAGGGGCTGGAAACACCATATATTTT. It is translated as CAIKGSGAGNTIYF.

V gene TRBV28 combines with J gene TRBJ2-3; D is uncertain. V lost 3 bases and J 6 bases, leaving 7 bases between the germline ends. Germline-derived CDR1 and CDR2 are MDHEN and SYDVKM. The CDR3 runs to 12 residues. CDR3 sequence: CASSFSRDTQYF. CDR3 in DNA: TGTGCCAGCAGTTTCTCCAGGGATACGCAGTATTTT.

V gene TRBV14 combines with J gene TRBJ1-5; TRBD1 aligns across 8 bases. After removal of 3 bases from V and 2 bases from J, the junction contained 9 bases not matched to a gene. Germline CDR1 and CDR2: SGHDN and FVKESK. There are 17 residues in the CDR3. The CDR3 sequence is CASSHTRDRGGNQPQHF. CDR3 in DNA: TGTGCCAGCAGCCACACCCGCGACAGGGGAGGCAATCAGCCCCAGCATTTT.

V and J are TRBV12-5 and TRBJ1-5; D unresolved. Per germline, CDR1 LGHNT and CDR2 FRNRAP. Trimming took off 1 base at V and 11 bases at J, with 18 bases between the two ends. This CDR3 contains 15 residues. The CDR3 reads CASGLGGLDWESQHF. In DNA, the CDR3 is TGTGCTAGTGGTTTGGGAGGCCTAGATTGGGAGTCCCAGCATTTT.

The V and J genes are TRBV27 and TRBJ1-2, with 7 bases identical to TRBD1. The CDR3 consists of 13 residues. V shed 2 bases and J 4 bases; nucleotides not matched to a gene: 1. Germline CDR1 and CDR2: MNHEY and SMNVEV (reference sequence). The CDR3 coding sequence is TGTGCCAGCAGTTTAAAGGGGGCCTATGGCTACACCTTC. Its translation: CASSLKGAYGYTF.

This clone was found a few times. The chain links TRBV13 to TRBJ1-2; D remains unclear. V was shortened by 1 base and J by 10 bases, with 10 bases between the two germline ends. The germline CDR1 and CDR2 sequences are PRHDT and FYEKMQ (reference sequence). The CDR3 runs to 12 residues. The CDR3 protein is CASSLVGGSYTF. In DNA form, the CDR3 reads TGTGCCAGCAGCTTAGTAGGCGGATCCTACACCTTC.